This T cell receptor beta chain was found in a study of blood T cell repertoires in COVID-19. Looking at the study overall: Sites in the United States, Italy and Spain provided acute and convalescent COVID-19 samples. PBMCs, B-cell-depleted T cells, or T cells were the source of the cDNA or gDNA that made up the material.

The trim removed 5 bases at V and 10 bases at J, leaving 11 bases unmatched. Germline loops: CDR1 LNHDA, CDR2 SQIVND (reference sequence). The CDR3 contains 15 residues. Authors' data handling: Counts of nucleated cells, estimated from reference gene primer amplification, were obtained. The data were produced by immunoSEQ multiplex PCR, yet TCRdb's version contains in-frame clones alone and is incomplete. V, J and clone size are those of that table, while D and trimming were read from the DNA. Here the sample spans over 75,000 clones, around nine tenths being singletons. This receptor was taken from a woman older than 75 with acute or convalescent COVID-19. Material: peripheral blood. The gene calls are TRBV19 and TRBJ1-6; 7 nucleotides align to TRBD1. The DNA for the CDR3 is TGTGCCAGTAGTCCTGGACAGGCGGGATTATCACCCCTCCACTTT. Translated, it gives CASSPGQAGLSPLHF.